This TCR beta chain was profiled in a study of response to subunit inactivated influenza vaccine. Study results and limitations: Authors proposed each seasonal influenza vaccination draws in few new T cells.

CDR3 size: 13 residues. Germline values: CDR1 MGHDK, CDR2 SYGVNS. V dropped 5 bases and J dropped 3 bases, with 10 bases sitting between them. Via MiXCR, TCRdb re-called the RT-PCR reads, giving one row per CDR3 protein. The sample lists about 830,000 distinct CDR3 sequences; 15% to 20% were seen once. As for this clonotype: Its specificity is unknown.

This clonotype was obtained from a man between 45 and 60 years old who received an inactivated influenza vaccine. The sequences come from PBMCs from blood, collected around 5 days after vaccination. The chain has TRBV25-1 and TRBJ2-5, with a possible D match to TRBD2 (5 bases). For the CDR3, the DNA is TGTGCCAGCAGTCAGTCCGGGGAAGAGACCCAGTACTTC. As protein: CASSQSGEETQYF.